This paragraph reports one TCR beta chain. The sample is drawn from a study of shared clonotypes between healthy human individuals. The germline V and J ends were trimmed by 0 bases and 5 bases, with 15 bases remaining between them. This CDR3 is 16 amino acids long. From germline, CDR1 is MNHNS and CDR2 SASEGT. Each sorted subset replicate got 200 ng genomic DNA, roughly 33,000 genomes. Data came from immunoSEQ multiplex PCR; TCRdb stores just in-frame clones and leaves some out. The sample contains 2 million to 3 million clones, under 95% of which appear only once. The TCR sequence derives from a young man in good health. Some clones in this sample may be carry-over from other donors' samples. The rearrangement joins TRBV6-1 to TRBJ2-3; D may correspond to TRBD1 or TRBD2 (5 bases each). Sequencing was done on a sample of naive CD4+ T cells from PBMCs. Subset defined: CD45RA+ positively selected. CDR3 amino acids: CASSEAGGRLGDTQYF. The CDR3 bases are TGTGCCAGCAGTGAAGCTGGGGGAAGACTGGGAGATACGCAGTATTTT.